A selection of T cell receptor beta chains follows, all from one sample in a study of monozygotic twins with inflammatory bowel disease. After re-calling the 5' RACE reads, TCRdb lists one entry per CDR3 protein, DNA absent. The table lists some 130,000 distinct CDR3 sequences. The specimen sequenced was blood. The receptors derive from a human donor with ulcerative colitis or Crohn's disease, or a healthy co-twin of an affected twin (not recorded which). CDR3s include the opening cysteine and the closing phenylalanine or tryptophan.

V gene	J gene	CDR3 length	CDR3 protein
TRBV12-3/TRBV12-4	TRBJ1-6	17	CASSFATGGSYNSPLHF
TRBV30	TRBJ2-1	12	CAWRGLLDEQFF
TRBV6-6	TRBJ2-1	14	CASRPGQAYNEQFF
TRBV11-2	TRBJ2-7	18	CASSLGTLAGGVTYEQYF
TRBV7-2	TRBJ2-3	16	CASSARQGGETDTQYF
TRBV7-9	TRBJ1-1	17	CASSFGASPGGRNEAFF
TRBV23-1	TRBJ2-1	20	CASSQCGVTTGGSSENEQFF
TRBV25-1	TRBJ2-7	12	CASSAQGPQLNF
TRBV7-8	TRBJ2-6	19	CASSLEGGTVGSGANVLTF
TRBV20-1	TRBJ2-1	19	CSARDLQQRTKLNDNEQFF
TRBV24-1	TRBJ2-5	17	CATSDGNGGFSQETQYF
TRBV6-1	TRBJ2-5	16	CASSDVSGRALETQYF
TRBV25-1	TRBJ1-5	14	CASSEYGGNQPQHF
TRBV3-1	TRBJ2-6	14	CASSPWFGANVLTF
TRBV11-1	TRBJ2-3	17	CASSLADIGTGTDTQYF
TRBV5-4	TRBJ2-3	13	CASSLDPTDTQYF
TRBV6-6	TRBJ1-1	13	CASSYEGPTEAFF
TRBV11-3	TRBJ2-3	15	CASSPLADSTDTQYF
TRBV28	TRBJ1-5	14	CATPGQGANQPQHF
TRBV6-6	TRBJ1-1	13	CASRLQTVTEAFF
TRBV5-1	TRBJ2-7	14	CASSLSGAIYEQYF
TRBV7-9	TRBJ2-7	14	CASSLEGPFGEQYF
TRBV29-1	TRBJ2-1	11	CSVDGRQEQFF
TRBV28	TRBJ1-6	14	CASRGDRETSPLHF
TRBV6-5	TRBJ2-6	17	CASSYGTDPSGANVLTF
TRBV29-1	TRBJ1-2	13	CSVGTSTGYGYTF
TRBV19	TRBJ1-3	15	CASSMWGRSGNTIYF
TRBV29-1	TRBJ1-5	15	CSVGVGQGINQPQHF
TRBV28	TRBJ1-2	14	CASLLRGVNYGYTF
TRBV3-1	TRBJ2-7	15	CASSQGSGRRYEQYF
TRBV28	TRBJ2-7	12	CASSRDSYEQYF
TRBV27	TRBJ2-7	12	CASTGRGYEQYF
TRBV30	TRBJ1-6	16	CATSPDRSSYNSPLHF
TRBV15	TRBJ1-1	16	CATSRGATGANTEAFF
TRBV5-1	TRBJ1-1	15	CASSLEGAGGTEAFF
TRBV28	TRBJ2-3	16	CASSPPYRPSTDTQYF
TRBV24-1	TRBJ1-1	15	CATSDSGTGDTEAFF
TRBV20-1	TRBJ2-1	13	CSARTSGGNEQFF
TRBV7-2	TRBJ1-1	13	CASSLKQGTEAFF
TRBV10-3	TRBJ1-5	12	CAISGYNQPQHF
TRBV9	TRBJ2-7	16	CASSVADSGGSYEQYF
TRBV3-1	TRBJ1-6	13	CASSSDSPSPLHF
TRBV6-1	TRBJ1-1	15	CASSFVRRADTEAFF
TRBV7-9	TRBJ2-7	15	CASSVNRDTGYEQYF
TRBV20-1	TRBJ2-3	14	CSASAVSSTDTQYF
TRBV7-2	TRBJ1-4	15	CASSRKQGVHEKLFF
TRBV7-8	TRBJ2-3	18	CASSPNPGTSGLLGTQYF
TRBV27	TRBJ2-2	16	CASSFSTSGRSGELFF
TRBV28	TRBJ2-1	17	CASSTSGSGQGYNEQFF
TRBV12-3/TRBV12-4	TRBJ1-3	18	CASSSHVGTGRAGNTIYF
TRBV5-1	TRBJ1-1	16	CASSRTLGGSNTEAFF
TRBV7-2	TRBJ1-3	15	CASSVAAGAGNTIYF
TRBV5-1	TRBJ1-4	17	CASSYVSGATTNEKLFF
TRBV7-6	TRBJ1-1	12	CASSLLYTEAFF
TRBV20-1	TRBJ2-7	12	CSSDRTSYEQYF
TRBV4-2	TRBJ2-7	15	CASNLQQGSSYEQYF
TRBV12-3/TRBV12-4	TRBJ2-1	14	CASSLRDRHNEQFF